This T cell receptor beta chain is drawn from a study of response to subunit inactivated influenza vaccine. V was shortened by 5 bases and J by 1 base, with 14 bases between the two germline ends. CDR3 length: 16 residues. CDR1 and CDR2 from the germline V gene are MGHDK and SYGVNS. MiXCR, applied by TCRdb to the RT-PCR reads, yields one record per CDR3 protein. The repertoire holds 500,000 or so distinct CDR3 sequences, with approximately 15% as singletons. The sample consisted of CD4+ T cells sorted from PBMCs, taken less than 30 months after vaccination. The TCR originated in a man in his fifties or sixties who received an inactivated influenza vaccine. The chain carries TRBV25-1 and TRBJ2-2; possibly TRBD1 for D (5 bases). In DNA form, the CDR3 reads TGTGCCAGCAGTCGGGCGTCGACAGAGAACACCGGGGAGCTGTTTTTT. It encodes CASSRASTENTGELFF.